A selection of T cell receptor beta chains follows, all from one sample in a study of low-dose radiotherapy and immunotherapy resistance in tumors. MiXCR, run by TCRdb on the reads, gives a single entry per CDR3 protein. The sample records about 30,000 distinct CDR3 sequences, 49% being singletons. Source: PBMCs, taken after low-dose radiotherapy plus immunotherapy. Source of these receptors: a male donor with gallbladder cancer. Each CDR3 is given with its conserved first and last residue. The D gene is left open where the match is weak. Not all rows give a size; the values are once, few, many and, for expanded clones, a class.

DNA,CDR3,length,J,V,size,D
TGTGCCAGCAGTGCCCAGGGCCAGGGGGCAAATTCACCCCTCCACTTT,CASSAQGQGANSPLHF,16,TRBJ1-6,TRBV2,medium-sized,TRBD1
TGTGCCAGCAGCTTGCCAGGGGCAAGTCAAGAGACCCAGTACTTC,CASSLPGASQETQYF,15,TRBJ2-5,TRBV5-6,-,-
TGCGCCAGCAGCCAGTTTATAGCAGGGACTAATGAAAAACTGTTTTTT,CASSQFIAGTNEKLFF,16,TRBJ1-4,TRBV4-1,many,-
TGTGCCAGCACCCCGGGACGGATGGCGGATACGCAGTATTTT,CASTPGRMADTQYF,14,TRBJ2-3,TRBV7-2,many,-
TGTGCCAGCAGTTCAACCCCAACCGGGACTAGCGGGAGTAAGACCCAGTACTTC,CASSSTPTGTSGSKTQYF,18,TRBJ2-5,TRBV28,few,TRBD2
TGTGCCAGCAGTCCCGACACCTACAATGAGCAGTTCTTC,CASSPDTYNEQFF,13,TRBJ2-1,TRBV2,medium-sized,-
TGTGCCAGCAGTGACTACGCCGGGACTAGCGGATACAATGAGCAGTTCTTC,CASSDYAGTSGYNEQFF,17,TRBJ2-1,TRBV28,-,TRBD2
TGTGCCAGCAGCCCCATGACTAGCGGGGTCCATATTGAGCAGTTCTTC,CASSPMTSGVHIEQFF,16,TRBJ2-1,TRBV11-2,-,TRBD2
TGTGCCAGCAGCTCCCGTATGGGTTACACAGATACGCAGTATTTT,CASSSRMGYTDTQYF,15,TRBJ2-3,TRBV7-2,many,-
TGCGCCAGCAGCTTGGGTTGGCGGAAGCAGTTCTTC,CASSLGWRKQFF,12,TRBJ2-1,TRBV5-1,medium-sized,-
TGTGCCAGCAGCCAAGTAGGGGGCTCGGTTTATGGCTACACCTTC,CASSQVGGSVYGYTF,15,TRBJ1-2,TRBV4-2,-,TRBD1
TGTGCCAGCAGCCCCGGGTCGCGCGACCAGTTCTTC,CASSPGSRDQFF,12,TRBJ2-1,TRBV7-9,-,-
TGTGCCAGTCAGGAGGCCAACGTCCTGACTTTC,CASQEANVLTF,11,TRBJ2-6,TRBV3-1,once,-
TGTGCCAGCAGCCCCTTCGGCACAGATACGCAGTATTTT,CASSPFGTDTQYF,13,TRBJ2-3,TRBV7-3,many,-
TGTGCCAGCAGCTTAGAAGGGTTTCAGCCCCAGCATTTT,CASSLEGFQPQHF,13,TRBJ1-5,TRBV7-9,many,-
TGTGCCAGCAATGCCGGGAGGCCATACGAGCAGTACTTC,CASNAGRPYEQYF,13,TRBJ2-7,TRBV28,-,TRBD2
TGTGCCAGCAGCCGGGAGGGCCGCGGCGAGCAGTACTTC,CASSREGRGEQYF,13,TRBJ2-7,TRBV7-2,many,TRBD2
TGCGCCAGCAGCCGAGGGACTAGAGGGGGCTACGAGCAGTACTTC,CASSRGTRGGYEQYF,15,TRBJ2-7,TRBV5-1,medium-sized,TRBD2
TGTGCCATCAGGGACAGCTCTGGAAACACCATATATTTT,CAIRDSSGNTIYF,13,TRBJ1-3,TRBV10-3,-,-
TGTGCCAGTAGCGTGGGACTAGCGGTCTACAATGAGCAGTTCTTC,CASSVGLAVYNEQFF,15,TRBJ2-1,TRBV6-6,-,TRBD2
TGTGCCACCTGTATGGGGGGCAGCGTCGGGGAGCTGTTTTTT,CATCMGGSVGELFF,14,TRBJ2-2,TRBV28,few,-
TGTGCCAGCAGCGTAGGGCTAGCGGGAGAGGGTGAGCAGTTCTTC,CASSVGLAGEGEQFF,15,TRBJ2-1,TRBV9,once,TRBD2
TGTGCCAGCAGTTCTCTAGCGGGAGGAGCCGGGGAGCTGTTTTTT,CASSSLAGGAGELFF,15,TRBJ2-2,TRBV28,-,TRBD2
TGCGCCAGCAGCTTGCGTCCAGGGGGCAATCAGCCCCAGCATTTT,CASSLRPGGNQPQHF,15,TRBJ1-5,TRBV5-1,-,-
TGTGCCAGCAGCCCTTCCTCCAGACAGGGAGAGTACTTC,CASSPSSRQGEYF,13,TRBJ2-7,TRBV7-2,-,TRBD1
TGCGCCAGCAGCCAAACCCTCTGGACAGGGGGGACGGGCTACACCTTC,CASSQTLWTGGTGYTF,16,TRBJ1-2,TRBV4-3,-,TRBD1
TGTGCCACCAGTGAAAGCGGGGCTTTCTACAATGAGCAGTTCTTC,CATSESGAFYNEQFF,15,TRBJ2-1,TRBV24-1,medium-sized,TRBD2
TGTGCCAGCAGCTTAGGGCAGTACCAAGAGACCCAGTACTTC,CASSLGQYQETQYF,14,TRBJ2-5,TRBV7-2,-,-
TGTGCCACCAGCCCACGACAGGGCGCCTATGGCTACACCTTC,CATSPRQGAYGYTF,14,TRBJ1-2,TRBV15,medium-sized,TRBD1
TGTGCCAGCAGTGAATGGGGCCTTTCGAGCTCCTACGAGCAGTACTTC,CASSEWGLSSSYEQYF,16,TRBJ2-7,TRBV2,-,-
TGTGCCAGCAGCTTACAGGGGGCGCAAAGCTCACCCCTCCACTTT,CASSLQGAQSSPLHF,15,TRBJ1-6,TRBV7-2,once,TRBD1
TGTGCCAGCAGCAAGGGACAGGGAGGTGTGGTAGTTGCCGGGGAGCTGTTTTTT,CASSKGQGGVVVAGELFF,18,TRBJ2-2,TRBV11-2,-,TRBD1
TGTGCCAGCAGCTTAGGCCTTAGGAATCCTAGCGGGTACCAAGAGACCCAGTACTTC,CASSLGLRNPSGYQETQYF,19,TRBJ2-5,TRBV13,many,TRBD2
TGTGCCAGCAGGCAGGGGCAGGGGGCCAACGAGCAGTACTTC,CASRQGQGANEQYF,14,TRBJ2-7,TRBV28,many,TRBD1
TGTGCCAGCAGTGTAACAGGGGCTTGGGACACCTTC,CASSVTGAWDTF,12,TRBJ1-2,TRBV27,-,TRBD1
TGTGCCAGCAGCCAAGATCCAGGGACGGTACCAGATACGCAGTATTTT,CASSQDPGTVPDTQYF,16,TRBJ2-3,TRBV4-2,-,-
TGCGCCAGCACCACGGGGTCACTCAATGAGCAGTTCTTC,CASTTGSLNEQFF,13,TRBJ2-1,TRBV10-2,medium-sized,-
TGTGCCAGTAGTTGGGAAGCGGGACCCAAAAACATTCAGTACTTC,CASSWEAGPKNIQYF,15,TRBJ2-4,TRBV19,-,TRBD2
TGTGCCGCCGGCGCCTCCGGGACAGGGGTGGACTACGAGCAGTACTTC,CAAGASGTGVDYEQYF,16,TRBJ2-7,TRBV6-2/TRBV6-3,-,TRBD1
TGCGCCAGCAGCATAGGACAGGGAATCGGCGAGCAGTACTTC,CASSIGQGIGEQYF,14,TRBJ2-7,TRBV5-1,-,TRBD1
TGTGCCAGCAGCTTGTGGAGCCGGAAAGAGCAGTTCTTC,CASSLWSRKEQFF,13,TRBJ2-1,TRBV5-4,medium-sized,-
TGCGCCAGCAGCTTGGGGGGGCCACAGACAGATACGCAGTATTTT,CASSLGGPQTDTQYF,15,TRBJ2-3,TRBV5-1,-,-
TGTGCCAGCACCCGCGGGCTAGCGGGAGGATCCTCCTACAATGAGCAGTTCTTC,CASTRGLAGGSSYNEQFF,18,TRBJ2-1,TRBV28,-,TRBD2
TGTGCCAGCAGTGAGGAGACAGGGTACAATGAGCAGTTCTTC,CASSEETGYNEQFF,14,TRBJ2-1,TRBV2,-,TRBD1
TGTGCCAGCAGCTTAAGAGTAGCGGGAGACGAGCAGTACTTC,CASSLRVAGDEQYF,14,TRBJ2-7,TRBV7-6,many,TRBD2
TGTGCCAGCAGGCACAGGGGGATCGGGGAAAAACTGTTTTTT,CASRHRGIGEKLFF,14,TRBJ1-4,TRBV28,few,TRBD1
TGCGCCAGCAACCGGGACAGGCATGAGCAGTTCTTC,CASNRDRHEQFF,12,TRBJ2-1,TRBV5-1,-,TRBD1
TGTGCCAGCAGCCCCCTCCGGGGGGCCCCGGGCGTCCAGACTTTC,CASSPLRGAPGVQTF,15,TRBJ2-6,TRBV13,-,-
TGTGCCAGCAGCACGACAGGCTCCGGGGAGCTGTTTTTT,CASSTTGSGELFF,13,TRBJ2-2,TRBV5-4,-,-
TGTGCCAGCAGTCCGACAGGGTCGTCTGGCTACACCTTC,CASSPTGSSGYTF,13,TRBJ1-2,TRBV2,once,TRBD1
TGTGCCAGCAGTCCGGGCCGAAGAGTGACCCAGTACTTC,CASSPGRRVTQYF,13,TRBJ2-5,TRBV28,many,-
TGTGCCAGCGCACAGACACAGGGGGCGTACTATGGCTACACCTTC,CASAQTQGAYYGYTF,15,TRBJ1-2,TRBV7-2,-,TRBD1
TGCGCCAGCAGCCAAGCCCTCACGGGATTCGGCTCCTACGAGCAGTACTTC,CASSQALTGFGSYEQYF,17,TRBJ2-7,TRBV4-1,-,-
TGTGCCACCAGACAGGGGTCTGGCTACGAGCAGTACTTC,CATRQGSGYEQYF,13,TRBJ2-7,TRBV10-3,-,TRBD1
TGCGCCAGCAGCTTTCAGGGTGACGAGCAGTACTTC,CASSFQGDEQYF,12,TRBJ2-7,TRBV5-1,many,-
TGTGCCTGGAGTGTAGGTCCCTCTAGGGCCCGCGAGCAGTACTTC,CAWSVGPSRAREQYF,15,TRBJ2-7,TRBV30,many,-
TGTGCCAGCAGTTTTCCCCCGCAGGGGACCTACGAGCAGTACTTC,CASSFPPQGTYEQYF,15,TRBJ2-7,TRBV12-3/TRBV12-4,many,-